The clone carrying this TCR beta chain was seen repeatedly, ten times or more. The antigen is undetermined. The CDR3 is 14 residues long. The junction had 4 bases not matched to a gene; V was cut back by 4 bases and J by 5 bases. Germline V gives CDR1 MNHNS, CDR2 SASEGT. The data stem from a study of T cells after yellow fever vaccination. Overall study context: Any fraction with a low cell number was prepared using SMART-Seq v4 Ultra Low Input.

TCRdb used MiXCR to reprocess the 5' RACE reads, holding one entry per CDR3 protein. The sample carries about 160,000 distinct CDR3 sequences, 6.5% to 8.5% recorded once. Study findings and constraints: Within FACS-sorted repertoires, abundant clonotypes contaminating from the bulk population could be present. Weaker overall was a secondary response that nonetheless peaked faster, on day 5 versus 15.

The sequence came from a young man who received the YFV17D yellow fever vaccine. The sample consisted of CD4+ T cells sorted from PBMCs, taken about 5 days after the first yellow fever vaccination. The V gene is TRBV6-1, the J gene TRBJ2-3; TRBD2 aligns across 9 bases. CDR3 sequence reads: CASSVSGGGDTQYF. The CDR3 DNA reads as TGTGCCAGCAGTGTTAGCGGGGGAGGAGATACGCAGTATTTT.